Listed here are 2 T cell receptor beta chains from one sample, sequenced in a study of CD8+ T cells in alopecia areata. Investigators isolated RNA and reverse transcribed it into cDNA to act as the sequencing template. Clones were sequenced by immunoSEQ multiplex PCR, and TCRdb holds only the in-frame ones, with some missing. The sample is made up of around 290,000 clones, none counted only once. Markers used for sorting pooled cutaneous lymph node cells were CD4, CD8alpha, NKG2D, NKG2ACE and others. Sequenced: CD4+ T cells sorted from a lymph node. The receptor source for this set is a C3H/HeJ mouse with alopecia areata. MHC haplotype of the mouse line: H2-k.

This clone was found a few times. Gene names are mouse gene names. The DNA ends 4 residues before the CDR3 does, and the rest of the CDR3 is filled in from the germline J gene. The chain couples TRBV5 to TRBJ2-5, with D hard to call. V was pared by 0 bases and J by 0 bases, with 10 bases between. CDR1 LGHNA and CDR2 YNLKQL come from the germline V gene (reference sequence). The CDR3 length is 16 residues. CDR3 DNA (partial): TGTGCCAGCAGCCAAGATTGGTGGGTTAACCAAGAC. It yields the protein CASSQDWWVNQD. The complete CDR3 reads CASSQDWWVNQDTQYF.

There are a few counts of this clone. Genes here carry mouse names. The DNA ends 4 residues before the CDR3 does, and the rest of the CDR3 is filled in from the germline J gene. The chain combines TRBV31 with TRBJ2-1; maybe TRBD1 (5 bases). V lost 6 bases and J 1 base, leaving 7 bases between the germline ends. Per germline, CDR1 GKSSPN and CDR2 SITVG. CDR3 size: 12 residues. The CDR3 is CACGQNYAEQFF. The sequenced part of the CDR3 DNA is TGTGCCTGTGGACAAAACTATGCT.